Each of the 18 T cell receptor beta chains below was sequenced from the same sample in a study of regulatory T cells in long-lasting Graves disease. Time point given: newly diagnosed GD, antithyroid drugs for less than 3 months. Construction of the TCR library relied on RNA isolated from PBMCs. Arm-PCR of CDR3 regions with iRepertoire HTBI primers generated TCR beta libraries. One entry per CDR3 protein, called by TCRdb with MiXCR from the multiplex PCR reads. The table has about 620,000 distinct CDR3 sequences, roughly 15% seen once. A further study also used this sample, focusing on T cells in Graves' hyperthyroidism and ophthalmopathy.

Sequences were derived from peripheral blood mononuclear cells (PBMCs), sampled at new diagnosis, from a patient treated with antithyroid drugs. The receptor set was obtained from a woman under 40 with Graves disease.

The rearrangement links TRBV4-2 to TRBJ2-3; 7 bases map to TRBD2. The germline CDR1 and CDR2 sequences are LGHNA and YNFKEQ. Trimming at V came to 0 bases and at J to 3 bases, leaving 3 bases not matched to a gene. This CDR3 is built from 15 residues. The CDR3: CASSQDRGRTDTQYF. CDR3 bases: TGTGCCAGCAGCCAAGATCGCGGGAGAACAGATACGCAGTATTTT.

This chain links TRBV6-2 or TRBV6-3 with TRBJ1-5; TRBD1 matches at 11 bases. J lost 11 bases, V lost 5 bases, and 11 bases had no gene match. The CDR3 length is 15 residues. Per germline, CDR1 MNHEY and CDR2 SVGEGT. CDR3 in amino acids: CASSKKGQGGKTQHF. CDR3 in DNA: TGTGCCAGCAGTAAAAAGGGACAGGGGGGAAAGACCCAGCATTTT.

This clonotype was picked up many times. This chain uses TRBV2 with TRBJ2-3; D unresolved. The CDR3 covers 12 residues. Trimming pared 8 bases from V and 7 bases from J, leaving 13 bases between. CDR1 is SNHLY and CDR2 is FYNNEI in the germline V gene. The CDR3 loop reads CASATDGYTQYF. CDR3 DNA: TGTGCCAGCGCTACGGATGGGTATACGCAGTATTTT. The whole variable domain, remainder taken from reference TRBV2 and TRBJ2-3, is EPEVTQTPSHQVTQMGQEVILRCVPISNHLYFYWYRQILGQKVEFLVSFYNNEISEKSEIFDDQFSVERPDGSNFTLKIRSTKLEDSAMYFCASATDGYTQYFGPGTRLTVL.

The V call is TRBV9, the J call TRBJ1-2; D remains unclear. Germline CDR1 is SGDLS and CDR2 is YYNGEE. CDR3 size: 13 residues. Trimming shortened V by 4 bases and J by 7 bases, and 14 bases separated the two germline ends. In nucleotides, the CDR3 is TGTGCCAGCAGCCCCCTGTTGTTCGGTGGCTACACCTTC. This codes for CASSPLLFGGYTF. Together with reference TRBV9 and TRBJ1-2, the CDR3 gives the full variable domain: DSGVTQTPKHLITATGQRVTLRCSPRSGDLSVYWYQQSLDQGLQFLIQYYNGEERAKGNILERFSAQQFPDLHSELNLSSLELGDSALYFCASSPLLFGGYTFGSGTRLTVV.

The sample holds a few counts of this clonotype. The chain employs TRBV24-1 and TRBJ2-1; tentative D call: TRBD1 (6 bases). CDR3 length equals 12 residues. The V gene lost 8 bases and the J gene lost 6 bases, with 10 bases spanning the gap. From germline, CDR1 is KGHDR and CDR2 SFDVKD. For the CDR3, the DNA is TGTGCCACCAAGGGGGAATCCAATGAGCAGTTCTTC. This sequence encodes CATKGESNEQFF.

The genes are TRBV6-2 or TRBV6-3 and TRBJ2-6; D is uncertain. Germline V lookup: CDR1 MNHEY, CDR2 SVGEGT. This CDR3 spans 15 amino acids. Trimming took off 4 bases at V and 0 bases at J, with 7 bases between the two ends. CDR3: CASSSVSSGANVLTF. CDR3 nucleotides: TGTGCCAGCAGTTCTGTCAGCTCTGGGGCCAACGTCCTGACTTTC.

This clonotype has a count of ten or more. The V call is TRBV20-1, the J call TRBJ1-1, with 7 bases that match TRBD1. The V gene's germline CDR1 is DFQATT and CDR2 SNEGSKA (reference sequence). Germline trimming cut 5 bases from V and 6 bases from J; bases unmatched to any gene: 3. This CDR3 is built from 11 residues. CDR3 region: CSAAGTAEAFF. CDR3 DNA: TGCAGTGCTGCCGGGACAGCTGAAGCTTTCTTT.

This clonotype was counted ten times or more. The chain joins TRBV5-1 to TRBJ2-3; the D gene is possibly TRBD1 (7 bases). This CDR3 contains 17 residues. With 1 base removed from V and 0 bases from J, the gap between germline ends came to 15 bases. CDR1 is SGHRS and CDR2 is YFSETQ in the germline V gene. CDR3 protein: CASSLSTGTLSTDTQYF. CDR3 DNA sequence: TGCGCCAGCAGCTTGTCGACAGGGACTCTTAGCACAGATACGCAGTATTTT.

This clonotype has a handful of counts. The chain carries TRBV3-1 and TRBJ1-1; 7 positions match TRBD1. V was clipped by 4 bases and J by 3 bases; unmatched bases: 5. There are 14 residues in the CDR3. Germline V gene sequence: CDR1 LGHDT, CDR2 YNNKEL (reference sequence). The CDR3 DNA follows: TGTGCCAGCAGCCCTTCTGACAGGGACACTGAAGCTTTCTTT. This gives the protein CASSPSDRDTEAFF.

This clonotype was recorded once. CDR3 DNA sequence: TGCGCCAGCAGCCAGGGTACAGGGGTCTATGGCTACACCTTC. Residues: CASSQGTGVYGYTF. The J gene is TRBJ1-2, the V gene TRBV5-1; 7 positions agree with TRBD1. The CDR3 totals 14 residues. V lost 4 bases and J lost 4; bases outside the gene matches: 7. The germline gives CDR1 SGHRS, CDR2 YFSETQ.

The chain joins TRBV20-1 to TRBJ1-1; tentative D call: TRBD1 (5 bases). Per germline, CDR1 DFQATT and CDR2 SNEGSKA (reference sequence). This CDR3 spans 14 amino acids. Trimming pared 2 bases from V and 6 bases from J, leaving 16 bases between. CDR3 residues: CSARTSGFESEAFF. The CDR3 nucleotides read TGCAGTGCTAGAACATCAGGGTTTGAATCTGAAGCTTTCTTT.

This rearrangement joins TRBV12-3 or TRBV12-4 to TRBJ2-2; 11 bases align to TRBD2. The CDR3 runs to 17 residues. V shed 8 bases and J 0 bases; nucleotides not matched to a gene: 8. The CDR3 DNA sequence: TGTGCCAGCCGCAACCTAGCGGGAGGTCCGAACACCGGGGAGCTGTTTTTT. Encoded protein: CASRNLAGGPNTGELFF.

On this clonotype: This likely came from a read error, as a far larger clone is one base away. CDR3 DNA: TGTGCCAGCAGCCGGACAGGGAGCACTGAAGCTTTCTTT. This translates into CASSRTGSTEAFF. The gene calls are TRBV7-9 and TRBJ1-1; 8 nucleotides align to TRBD1. The V segment lost 5 bases and the J segment 4 bases; nucleotides outside the gene matches: 3. The CDR3 loop spans 13 amino acids. Germline V lookup: CDR1 SEHNR, CDR2 FQNEAQ (reference sequence).

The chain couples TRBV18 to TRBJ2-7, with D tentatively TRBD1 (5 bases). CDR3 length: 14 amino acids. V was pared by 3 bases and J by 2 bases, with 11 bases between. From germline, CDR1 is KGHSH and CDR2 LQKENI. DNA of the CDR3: TGTGCCAGCTCACCGAATACAGGCCCCTACGAGCAGTACTTC. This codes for CASSPNTGPYEQYF.

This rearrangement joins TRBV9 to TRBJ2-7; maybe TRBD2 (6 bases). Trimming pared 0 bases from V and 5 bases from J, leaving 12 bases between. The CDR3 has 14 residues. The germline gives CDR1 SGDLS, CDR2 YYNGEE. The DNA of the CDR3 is TGTGCCAGCAGCGTAGTTGGGGGGTTGAACGAGCAGTACTTC. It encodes CASSVVGGLNEQYF.

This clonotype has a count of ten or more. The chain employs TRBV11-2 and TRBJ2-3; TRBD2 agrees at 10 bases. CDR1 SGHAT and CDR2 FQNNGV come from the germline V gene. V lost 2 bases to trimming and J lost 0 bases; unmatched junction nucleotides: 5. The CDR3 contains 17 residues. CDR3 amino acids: CASSLIGTSVSTDTQYF. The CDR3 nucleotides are TGTGCCAGCAGCTTAATCGGGACTAGCGTTAGCACAGATACGCAGTATTTT.

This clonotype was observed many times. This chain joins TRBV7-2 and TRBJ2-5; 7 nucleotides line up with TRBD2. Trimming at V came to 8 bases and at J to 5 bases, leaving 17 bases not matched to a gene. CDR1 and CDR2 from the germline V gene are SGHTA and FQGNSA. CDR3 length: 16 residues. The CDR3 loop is CASAPGVLADGETQYF. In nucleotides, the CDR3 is TGTGCCAGCGCCCCCGGGGTTCTAGCGGACGGGGAGACCCAGTACTTC.

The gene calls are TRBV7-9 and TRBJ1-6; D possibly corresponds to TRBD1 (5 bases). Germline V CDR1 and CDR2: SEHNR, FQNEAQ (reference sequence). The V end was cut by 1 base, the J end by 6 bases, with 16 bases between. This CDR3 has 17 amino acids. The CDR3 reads CASSLGSGRMVNSPLHF. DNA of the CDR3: TGTGCCAGCAGCTTAGGGTCGGGGCGAATGGTTAATTCACCCCTCCACTTT.